This T cell receptor (beta chain) is from a study of blood T cell repertoires in COVID-19. In the study overall: Sources were T cells, B-cell-depleted T cells, or PBMCs; the material itself was cDNA or gDNA.

Enrolment of Seattle patients took place during active infection, and they were followed longitudinally. Authors' processing steps: Using reference gene primer amplification, nucleated cell counts were estimated. Profiled with immunoSEQ multiplex PCR; TCRdb holds only in-frame clones, not every one. V and J calls and clone size follow that table, whereas D and trimming were derived from the DNA. This sample has 300,000 to 350,000 clones, with around nine tenths found just once. V was trimmed by 0 bases and J by 2 bases, leaving 11 bases between them. Germline CDR1 and CDR2: SGHRS and YFSETQ. The CDR3 extends over 15 amino acids.

The chain links TRBV5-1 to TRBJ2-5, with a tentative D call TRBD2 (5 bases). This receptor was obtained from a woman in her twenties or thirties with COVID-19, enrolled during active disease. Material for sequencing was peripheral blood. CDR3 residues: CASSLAPSGQETQYF. The CDR3 DNA sequence: TGCGCCAGCAGCTTGGCGCCGTCGGGACAAGAGACCCAGTACTTC.